The clone carrying this T cell receptor beta chain appeared many times. Its specificity is not known. As to time point: newly diagnosed GD, antithyroid drugs for less than 3 months. The authors made the TCR library using RNA they extracted from PBMCs. The data originate from a study of regulatory T cells in long-lasting Graves disease. The CDR3 is 16 residues long. With V trimmed by 5 bases and J by 0 bases, 8 bases remained unmatched. CDR1 is SEHNR, CDR2 FQNEAQ, per germline (reference sequence). To make TCR beta libraries, researchers used iRepertoire HTBI primers and Arm-PCR of CDR3 regions. TCRdb passed the multiplex PCR reads through MiXCR, listing each CDR3 protein once. The sample has around 400,000 distinct CDR3 sequences, roughly 16% seen once; the top ten hold about 20%. Overall study findings and caveats: Persistent disease was characterized by preferential usage of TRBV28, TRBJ1-2 and TRBJ2-5. Whereas new patients shared 950 to 1,000 public clonotypes, persistent patients shared more, at about 2,700.

The V gene is TRBV7-9, the J gene TRBJ1-2; 8 bases fit TRBD1. Material: peripheral blood mononuclear cells (PBMCs), obtained at new diagnosis, from a patient treated with antithyroid drugs. The TCR was taken from a female donor with Graves disease. The CDR3 DNA is TGTGCCAGCAGCGCCAGGGGGCGGGAAGCTAACTATGGCTACACCTTC. Translation: CASSARGREANYGYTF.